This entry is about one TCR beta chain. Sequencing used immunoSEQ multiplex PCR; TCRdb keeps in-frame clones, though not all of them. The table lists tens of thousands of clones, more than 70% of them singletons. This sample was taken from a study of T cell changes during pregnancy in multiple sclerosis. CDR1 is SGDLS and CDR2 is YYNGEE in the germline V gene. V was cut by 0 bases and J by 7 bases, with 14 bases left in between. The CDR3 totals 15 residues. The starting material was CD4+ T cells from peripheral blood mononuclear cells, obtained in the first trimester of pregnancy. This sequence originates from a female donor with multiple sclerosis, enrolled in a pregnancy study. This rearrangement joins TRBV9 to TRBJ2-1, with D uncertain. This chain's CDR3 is CASSVATYTVNEQFF. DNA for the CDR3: TGTGCCAGCAGCGTAGCGACATATACCGTTAATGAGCAGTTCTTC.